These 20 T cell receptor beta chains were sequenced from one sample in a study of T cells in Graves' hyperthyroidism and ophthalmopathy. The source material, RNA transcripts, was used to amplify TCR beta CDR3 regions. Initially, a first-round RT-PCR of the TCR CDR3 employed the HTBI primer set. MiXCR, run by TCRdb on the multiplex PCR reads, gives a single entry per CDR3 protein. The sample has 460,000 or so distinct CDR3 sequences, about an eighth seen once. The sample taken for sequencing was blood. All receptors come from a woman in her late teens or twenties with Graves' hyperthyroidism.

This chain links TRBV20-1 with TRBJ2-1; no firm D call. CDR1 and CDR2 (germline): DFQATT, SNEGSKA (reference sequence). The V gene lost 1 base and the J gene lost 2 bases, with 9 bases spanning the gap. This CDR3 spans 14 amino acids. The CDR3 here is CSARATRPYNEQFF. The CDR3 nucleotides read TGCAGTGCTAGAGCGACCCGTCCCTACAATGAGCAGTTCTTC.

This clonotype appeared many times. V usage is TRBV29-1 and J usage is TRBJ1-4; D not certain. V lost 6 bases and J lost 1, with 9 bases in between. This CDR3 contains 13 residues. Germline CDR1 and CDR2: SQVTM and ANQGSEA. CDR3 protein: CSVPGITNEKLFF. For the CDR3, the DNA is TGCAGCGTCCCGGGAATAACTAATGAAAAACTGTTTTTT.

In this sample, this clonotype turned up many times. The J gene is TRBJ2-2, the V gene TRBV3-1; 9 bases fit TRBD2. The CDR3 length is 15 residues. In germline, CDR1 is LGHDT, CDR2 YNNKEL (reference sequence). The V gene end was trimmed by 5 bases and the J gene end by 6 bases; junction bases not matched to a gene: 7. CDR3 in DNA: TGTGCCAGCAGCGCCGGGACTAGCCGGGCCGGGGAGCTGTTTTTT. This encodes CASSAGTSRAGELFF.

The chain joins TRBV6-2 or TRBV6-3 to TRBJ1-4; 8 nucleotides agree with TRBD1. The CDR3 is 12 residues long. Germline V gene data show CDR1 as MNHEY and CDR2 as SVGEGT. Losses at the gene ends were 8 bases for V and 5 bases for J; bases not matched to a gene: 1. The CDR3 nucleotides read TGTGCCAGCCGGACAGGGAATGAAAAACTGTTTTTT. As protein: CASRTGNEKLFF.

This chain links TRBV29-1 with TRBJ1-3; 9 bases fit TRBD1. The CDR3 extends over 13 amino acids. Per the germline V gene, CDR1 is SQVTM and CDR2 is ANQGSEA. The junction had 3 bases not matched to a gene; V was cut back by 7 bases and J by 2 bases. CDR3 residues: CSAGDRAGNTIYF. For the CDR3, the DNA is TGCAGCGCCGGGGACAGGGCTGGAAACACCATATATTTT.

This clonotype was recorded at least ten times. The CDR3 bases are TGTGCCAGCAGGGGGATCAATGGCTACACCTTC. Translation: CASRGINGYTF. The genes are TRBV6-1 and TRBJ1-2; D not resolved. CDR3 length: 11 amino acids. V lost 6 bases and J lost 6, with 8 bases in between. Germline CDR1 and CDR2: MNHNS and SASEGT.

J is TRBJ1-1 and V is TRBV18, with a tentative D call TRBD1 (6 bases). CDR1 KGHSH and CDR2 LQKENI come from the germline V gene. V was cut by 5 bases and J by 1 base, with 11 bases left in between. This CDR3 is built from 14 residues. CDR3 sequence (DNA): TGTGCCAGCTCAACTGGGACAAGGAACACTGAAGCTTTCTTT. It codes for CASSTGTRNTEAFF.

This clonotype has only a few counts. V and J are TRBV30 and TRBJ2-3, with D possibly matching TRBD2 (6 bases). Germline V gene sequence: CDR1 GTSNPN, CDR2 SVGIG (reference sequence). The CDR3 consists of 15 residues. V gave up 6 bases and J gave up 11 bases, with 27 bases separating them. CDR3 sequence (DNA): TGTGCCTGCCTCACCGCCCCACTAGCCCGAGGTGGGCAGTATTTT. Its protein is CACLTAPLARGGQYF.

This clonotype was detected a few times. The chain combines TRBV6-6 with TRBJ2-1, with D possibly TRBD2 on 6 matching bases. Germline CDR1 is MNHNY and CDR2 is SVGAGI (reference sequence). V lost 0 bases and J 7 bases, leaving 10 bases between the germline ends. The CDR3 has 14 residues. This CDR3 reads CASSYSLAENEQFF. The CDR3 DNA reads TGTGCCAGCAGTTACTCCTTAGCGGAAAATGAGCAGTTCTTC.

This clonotype was seen repeatedly, ten times or more. V and J are TRBV13 and TRBJ1-6; D uncertain. This CDR3 is 14 amino acids long. From germline, CDR1 is PRHDT and CDR2 FYEKMQ (reference sequence). Trimming left V 8 bases short and J 6 bases short, with 14 bases between. CDR3 bases: TGTGCCAGCTCGGTCCAGACACTTAATTCACCCCTCCACTTT. It yields the protein CASSVQTLNSPLHF.

This clonotype was seen a handful of times. The CDR3 loop reads CASSQKGISLAEAFF. CDR3 bases: TGCGCCAGCAGCCAAAAGGGGATAAGTTTAGCTGAAGCTTTCTTT. The chain employs TRBV4-1 and TRBJ1-1, with D possibly being TRBD1 (5 bases). This CDR3 region has 15 residues. Germline V lookup: CDR1 MGHRA, CDR2 YSYEKL. Trimming cost V 2 bases and J 6 bases, with 16 bases left between them.

This clonotype was detected only a few times. V is TRBV28 and J is TRBJ1-2; D unclear. V gave up 6 bases and J gave up 3 bases, with 17 bases separating them. Germline V gene lookup returns CDR1 MDHEN and CDR2 SYDVKM. The CDR3 runs to 15 residues. The CDR3 here is CASSPASGSYYGYTF. In nucleotides, the CDR3 is TGTGCCAGCAGCCCCGCGTCCGGAAGCTACTATGGCTACACCTTC.

This clonotype was observed at least ten times. The chain carries TRBV15 and TRBJ2-1; D is perhaps TRBD2 (6 bases). The CDR3 has 14 amino acids. V was shortened by 6 bases and J by 4 bases, with 13 bases between the two germline ends. Germline V gene data show CDR1 as LNHNV and CDR2 as YYDKDF (reference sequence). The DNA for the CDR3 is TGTGCCACCAGAGTTCCGGGGAGGTACAATGAGCAGTTCTTC. Protein product: CATRVPGRYNEQFF.

The chain employs TRBV29-1 and TRBJ1-4, with D unresolved. The length of the CDR3 is 11 residues. Between the trimmed V and J ends, which lost 6 bases and 2 bases, there was a span of 4 bases. CDR1 is SQVTM and CDR2 is ANQGSEA in the germline V gene. CDR3 sequence reads: CSVHTNEKLFF. The CDR3 nucleotides read TGCAGCGTCCATACTAATGAAAAACTGTTTTTT.

Notes on this clonotype: One junction end does not reproduce the germline sequence, and a read error may be involved. The chain links TRBV9 to TRBJ2-2; 11 nucleotides align to TRBD1. The length of the CDR3 is 16 residues. Germline V CDR1 and CDR2: SGDLS, YYNGEE. The CDR3 nucleotides read TGTGCCAGCATCGTAGTAGGACAGGGGGCGTCGGGGGAGCTGTTTTTT. Translated: CASIVVGQGASGELFF.

This clonotype has only a few counts. The CDR3 DNA reads as TGTGCCAGCACCCGTGGGAGGGCACTTAACTATGGCTACACCTTC. This gives the protein CASTRGRALNYGYTF. V gene TRBV12-3 or TRBV12-4 combines with J gene TRBJ1-2; D gene ambiguous. This CDR3 has 15 residues. V dropped 7 bases and J dropped 1 base, with 16 bases sitting between them.

This clonotype came up a few times. This chain connects TRBV20-1 to TRBJ2-1; 9 nucleotides align to TRBD2. V dropped 3 bases and J dropped 3; count of bases not matched to a gene: 3. Germline loops: CDR1 DFQATT, CDR2 SNEGSKA (reference sequence). The CDR3 is made up of 14 amino acids. As DNA, the CDR3 is TGCAGTGCTAGTGAGACTAGCGGCTACAATGAGCAGTTCTTC. This translates into CSASETSGYNEQFF.

This clonotype was counted ten times or more. The rearrangement links TRBV12-3 or TRBV12-4 to TRBJ1-5; no definite D call. The ends were cut back, 5 bases at V and 7 bases at J, with 15 bases in the middle. The CDR3 sequence is 14 residues long. The CDR3 sequence: CASSAAFGGQPQHF. The DNA of the CDR3 is TGTGCCAGCAGTGCCGCTTTTGGAGGCCAGCCCCAGCATTTT.

The genes are TRBV20-1 and TRBJ2-3; 8 nucleotides line up with TRBD1. The ends lost 3 bases at V and 2 bases at J; junction bases unmatched: 4. This CDR3 spans 14 amino acids. Germline CDR1 reads DFQATT; CDR2 reads SNEGSKA (reference sequence). In DNA form, the CDR3 reads TGCAGTGCTAGGCCGGGACAGGCCACAGATACGCAGTATTTT. Translating gives CSARPGQATDTQYF.

This clonotype was picked up a small number of times. The rearrangement joins TRBV6-5 to TRBJ2-1; D remains ambiguous. The CDR3 length is 14 residues. Germline lookup yields CDR1 MNHEY and CDR2 SVGAGI. Trimming shortened V by 2 bases and J by 2 bases, and 7 bases separated the two germline ends. This CDR3 reads CASSYTGPYNEQFF. CDR3 nucleotide sequence: TGTGCCAGCAGTTACACGGGTCCCTACAATGAGCAGTTCTTC.